The following is a T cell receptor (beta chain) sequence with its context. The specificity of this receptor is unknown. No base quality values were provided; no much bigger clone lies one nucleotide off. The roughly 38 donors, aged 6 to 90 years, were systemically healthy Caucasian individuals from Russia. Ten milliliters of peripheral blood were drawn from each donor into EDTA-treated Vacutainer tubes. Ficoll-Paque density-gradient centrifugation was used to isolate PBMCs, with at least 6 million per sample. Trizol reagent was used to extract total RNA from PBMCs, with at least 6 micrograms per sample. Naive CD45RAhigh/CD27high T cell percentages were measured by flow cytometry on a PBMC aliquot from every donor. Deletion took 1 base off V and 3 bases off J, with a span of 10 bases between the germline ends. From the cysteine up to the phenylalanine, the CDR3 has a length of 14 residues. The entry retains the CDR3 DNA only, 42 bases that are in frame from base 1. CDR1 is given as SGHTA and CDR2 as FQGNSA, both from the germline V gene.

The sample belongs to a study of blood T cells in healthy people across ages (dated by TCRdb to about 2015). About the study as a whole: In model experiments, roughly one uniquely barcoded TCR beta cDNA molecule per two T cells was captured by template switching. Age-related changes in TCR beta repertoire diversity were measured in the study by deep sequencing normalized with unique cDNA molecular identifiers. Donors were grouped into four age groups: young (average approximately 15 years), middle-aged (39), aged (over 55) and long-lived (approximately 75). To avoid experimental bias, donors of different ages were distributed randomly across sequencing lanes. Two additional independent replicas of 1 million unique cDNA reads from the same blood draw were analyzed for two donors (one aged 18 to 30 and one aged 80 or older). Here is what the overall study found, with its caveats: Estimates of total diversity based on one million sequenced T cells were regarded as lower bounds and as underestimates. As age increased, observed TCR beta diversity per million T cells dropped in a roughly linear way, and a significant reduction was already evident by age 40. Because donor CMV infection status was unknown, age-related changes in expanded clonotypes were potentially confounded. Conclusive comparison of naive and antigen-experienced compartments was prevented by the profiling of bulk unsorted PBMCs. The percentage of naive T cells measured by flow cytometry correlated strongly with observed TCR beta diversity. Compared with the aged group, the long-lived group had more naive CD4+ T cells, fewer expanded clones and increased TCR diversity, suggesting age selection.

Library prep was done by 5' RACE. The sequencer was an Illumina HiSeq 2500. The second PCR ran for roughly 7 to 12 cycles and used a J-beta primer mix along with a sample-barcoded 5' primer. A template-switch 5' adaptor carrying 12 random nucleotides introduced a unique molecular identifier onto each TCR beta cDNA molecule. At least 3 million CDR3-containing paired-end reads were obtained from each sample. The Mint cDNA synthesis kit, primed by a TRBC-specific oligonucleotide, was used to synthesize first-strand cDNA from all RNA. All cDNA was treated with uracil-DNA glycosylase and then went through a first 18-cycle PCR with the universal primers M1SS and BC2_uni_R. The study's processing was this. Each sample was normalized by randomly selecting 1 million high-quality reads, each carrying a distinct molecular identifier. Instead of being binned into consensus sequences, reads with shared molecular identifiers were discarded. MiTCR, set to a Q25 quality threshold and the strictest error-elimination algorithm, was used for CDR3 identification, clonotype clustering and error correction. A nonparametric unseen species model with Euler transformation was used to estimate lower-bound total TCR beta diversity. TCRdb handled the public reads itself, with Q25 trimming in fastp and clone calling in MiXCR, and kept productive beta chains. Identical CDR3 protein sequences are pooled into one entry, listed with their most common genes and DNA. The V and J calls shown here were made by TCRdb, not taken from the authors' results. The table for this sample lists about 580,000 distinct CDR3 sequences; around half of them were counted only once. Clones ranked in the top ten supply 20% to 25% of the sample.

The sequenced sample was blood. The chain uses TRBV7-2 and TRBJ2-7, and the D gene may be TRBD2, 6 bases matching. The sequence derives from a man older than 75 in good health. The CDR3 reads as follows: CASSLGVSGYEQYF. The nucleotide sequence reads TGTGCCAGCAGCTTAGGGGTTAGCGGCTACGAGCAGTACTTC.